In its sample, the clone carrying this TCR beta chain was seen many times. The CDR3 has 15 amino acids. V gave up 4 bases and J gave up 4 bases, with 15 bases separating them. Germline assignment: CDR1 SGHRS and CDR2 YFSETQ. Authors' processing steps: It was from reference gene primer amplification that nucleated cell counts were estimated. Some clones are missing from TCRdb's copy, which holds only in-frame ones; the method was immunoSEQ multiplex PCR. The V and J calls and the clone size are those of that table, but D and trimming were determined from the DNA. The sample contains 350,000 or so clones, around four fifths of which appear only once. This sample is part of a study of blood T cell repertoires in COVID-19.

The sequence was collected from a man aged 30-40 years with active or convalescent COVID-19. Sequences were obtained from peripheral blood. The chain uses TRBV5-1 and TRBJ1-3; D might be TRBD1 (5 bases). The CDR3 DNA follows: TGCGCCAGCAGCCCGTCGGGGGGTGAAGGAAACACCATATATTTT. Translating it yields CASSPSGGEGNTIYF.